This T cell receptor beta chain derives from a study of human T cells and chemical hapten exposure. About the research overall: Small volume differences among pooled libraries mainly caused per-sample TCR yield variation. Findings of the study overall: The study found that DPC sensitization did not change TCRs above 1 in 1000 frequency.

Via MiXCR, TCRdb re-called the RACE reads, giving one row per CDR3 protein. The profile shows 130,000 or so distinct CDR3 sequences, more than 7.5% of them singletons. This clonotype was counted a few times. The antigen remains unidentified. V was pared by 5 bases and J by 0 bases, with 11 bases between. The CDR3 sequence is 15 residues long. Germline assignment: CDR1 SGHTA and CDR2 FQGNSA. The time point is: healthy volunteer bleed at 2 weeks. The authors extracted total RNA from unfractionated whole blood. This sequence originates from a male donor in good health. Some clones in this sample may be carry-over from other donors' samples. The chain is built from TRBV7-2 and TRBJ2-1, with D possibly called TRBD1 or TRBD2 (5 bases each). Material: whole blood. The CDR3 coding sequence is TGTGCCAGCAGCGGACAAACTAGCTCCTACAATGAGCAGTTCTTC. Its protein is CASSGQTSSYNEQFF.